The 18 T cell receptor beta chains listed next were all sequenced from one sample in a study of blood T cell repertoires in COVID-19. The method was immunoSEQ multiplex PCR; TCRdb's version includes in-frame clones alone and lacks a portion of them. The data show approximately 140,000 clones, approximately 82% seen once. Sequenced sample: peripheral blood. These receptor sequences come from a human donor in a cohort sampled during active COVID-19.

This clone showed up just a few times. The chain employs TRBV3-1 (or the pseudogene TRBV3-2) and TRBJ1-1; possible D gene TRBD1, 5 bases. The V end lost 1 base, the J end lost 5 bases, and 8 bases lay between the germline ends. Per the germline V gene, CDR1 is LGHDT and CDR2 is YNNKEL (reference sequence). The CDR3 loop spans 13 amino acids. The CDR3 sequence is CASSQATATEAFF. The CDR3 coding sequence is TGTGCCAGCAGCCAAGCGACAGCAACTGAAGCTTTCTTT.

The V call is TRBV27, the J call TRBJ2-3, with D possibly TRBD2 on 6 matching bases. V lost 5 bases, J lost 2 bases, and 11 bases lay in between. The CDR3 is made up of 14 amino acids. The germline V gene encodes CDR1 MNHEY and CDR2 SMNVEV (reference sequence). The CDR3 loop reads CASSIGLYTDTQYF. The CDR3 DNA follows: TGTGCCAGCAGTATTGGACTATACACAGATACGCAGTATTTT.

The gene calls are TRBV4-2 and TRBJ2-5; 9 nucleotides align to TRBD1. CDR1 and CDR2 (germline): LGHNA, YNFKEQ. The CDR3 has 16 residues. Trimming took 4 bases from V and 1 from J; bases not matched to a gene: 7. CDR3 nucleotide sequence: TGTGCCAGCAGCCCCAGGACAGGGGAGGCCCAAGAGACCCAGTACTTC. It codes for CASSPRTGEAQETQYF.

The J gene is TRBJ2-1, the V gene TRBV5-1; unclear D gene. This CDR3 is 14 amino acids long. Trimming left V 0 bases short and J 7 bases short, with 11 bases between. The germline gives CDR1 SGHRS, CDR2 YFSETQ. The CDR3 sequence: CASSLVVASNEQFF. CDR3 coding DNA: TGCGCCAGCAGCTTGGTGGTCGCTAGTAATGAGCAGTTCTTC.

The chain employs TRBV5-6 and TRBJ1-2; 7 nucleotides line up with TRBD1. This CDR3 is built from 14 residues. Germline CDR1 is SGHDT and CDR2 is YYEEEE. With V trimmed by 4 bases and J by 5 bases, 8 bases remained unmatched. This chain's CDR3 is CASSEGASPYGYTF. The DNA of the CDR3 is TGTGCCAGCAGCGAGGGGGCTAGCCCTTATGGCTACACCTTC.

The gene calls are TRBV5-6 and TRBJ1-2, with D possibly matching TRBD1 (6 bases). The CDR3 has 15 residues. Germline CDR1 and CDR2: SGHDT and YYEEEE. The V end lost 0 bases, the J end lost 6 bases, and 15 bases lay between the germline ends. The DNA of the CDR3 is TGTGCCAGCAGCTTGGGACCACAGGGCCTAGATGGCTACACCTTC. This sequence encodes CASSLGPQGLDGYTF.

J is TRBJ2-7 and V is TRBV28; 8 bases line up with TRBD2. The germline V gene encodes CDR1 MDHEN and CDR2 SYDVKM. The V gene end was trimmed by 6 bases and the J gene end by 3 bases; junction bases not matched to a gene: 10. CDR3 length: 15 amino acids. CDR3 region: CASSLAGGPVYEQYF. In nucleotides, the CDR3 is TGTGCCAGCAGCCTGGCGGGAGGCCCAGTCTACGAGCAGTACTTC.

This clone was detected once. The CDR3: CASVGTSFAEQYF. As DNA, the CDR3 is TGTGCCAGCGTAGGGACATCCTTCGCCGAGCAGTACTTC. The chain uses TRBV5-6 and TRBJ2-7, with D perhaps TRBD1 (6 bases). The V gene's germline CDR1 is SGHDT and CDR2 YYEEEE. CDR3 length equals 13 residues. Trimming cost V 7 bases and J 6 bases, with 17 bases left between them.

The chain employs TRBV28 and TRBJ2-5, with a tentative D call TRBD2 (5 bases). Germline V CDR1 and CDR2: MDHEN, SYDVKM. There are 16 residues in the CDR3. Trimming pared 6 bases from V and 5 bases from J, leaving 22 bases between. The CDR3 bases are TGTGCCAGCAGGGCCATAGCAGGTACGCGGAGGGAGACCCAGTACTTC. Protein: CASRAIAGTRRETQYF.

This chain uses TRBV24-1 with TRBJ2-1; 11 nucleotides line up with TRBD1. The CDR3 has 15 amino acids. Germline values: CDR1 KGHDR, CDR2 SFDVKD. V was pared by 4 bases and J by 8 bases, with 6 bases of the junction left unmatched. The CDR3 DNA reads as TGTGCCACCAGTGACCCGGGACAGGGGGGCCATGAGCAGTTCTTC. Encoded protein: CATSDPGQGGHEQFF.

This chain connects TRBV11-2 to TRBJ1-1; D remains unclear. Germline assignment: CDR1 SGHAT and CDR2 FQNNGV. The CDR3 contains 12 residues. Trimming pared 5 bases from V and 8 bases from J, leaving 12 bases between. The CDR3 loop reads CASSPEVPEAFF. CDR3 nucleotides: TGTGCCAGCAGCCCCGAGGTACCCGAAGCTTTCTTT.

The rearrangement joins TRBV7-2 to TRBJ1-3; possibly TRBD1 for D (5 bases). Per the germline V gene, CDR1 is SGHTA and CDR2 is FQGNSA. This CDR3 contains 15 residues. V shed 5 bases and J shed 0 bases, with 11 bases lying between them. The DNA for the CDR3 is TGTGCCAGCAGCAATCGACAGAGCTCTGGAAACACCATATATTTT. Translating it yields CASSNRQSSGNTIYF.

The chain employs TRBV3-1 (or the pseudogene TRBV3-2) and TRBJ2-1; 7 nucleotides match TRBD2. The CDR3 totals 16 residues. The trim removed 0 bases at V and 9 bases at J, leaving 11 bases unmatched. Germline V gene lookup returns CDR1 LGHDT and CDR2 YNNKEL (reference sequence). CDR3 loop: CASSQDLGGRKGEQFF. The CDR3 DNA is TGTGCCAGCAGCCAAGATCTCGGCGGGAGAAAGGGTGAGCAGTTCTTC.

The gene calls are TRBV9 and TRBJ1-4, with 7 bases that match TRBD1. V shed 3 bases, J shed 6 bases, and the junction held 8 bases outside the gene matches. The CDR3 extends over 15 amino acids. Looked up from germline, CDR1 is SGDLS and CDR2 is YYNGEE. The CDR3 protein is CASSALQGLDEKLFF. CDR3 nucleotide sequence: TGTGCCAGCAGCGCCTTACAGGGGTTAGATGAAAAACTGTTTTTT.

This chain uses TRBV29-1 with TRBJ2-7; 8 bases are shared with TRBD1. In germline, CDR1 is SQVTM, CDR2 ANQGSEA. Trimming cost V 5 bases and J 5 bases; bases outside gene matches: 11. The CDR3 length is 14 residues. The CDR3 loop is CSVSTQGAVHEQYF. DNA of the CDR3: TGCAGCGTTTCCACCCAGGGGGCGGTACACGAGCAGTACTTC.

The CDR3 nucleotides are TGTGCCAGCAGCCGGGACAGGGGTCAAAGCACAGATACGCAGTATTTT. It is translated as CASSRDRGQSTDTQYF. V is TRBV7-6 and J is TRBJ2-3; 10 nucleotides match TRBD1. V lost 5 bases to trimming and J lost 0 bases; unmatched junction nucleotides: 5. This CDR3 is built from 16 residues. Germline V lookup: CDR1 SGHVS, CDR2 FNYEAQ. Drawing the rest from reference TRBV7-6 and TRBJ2-3, the complete variable domain is GAGVSQSPRYKVTKRGQDVALRCDPISGHVSLYWYRQALGQGPEFLTYFNYEAQQDKSGLPNDRFSAERPEGSISTLTIQRTEQRDSAMYRCASSRDRGQSTDTQYFGPGTRLTVL.

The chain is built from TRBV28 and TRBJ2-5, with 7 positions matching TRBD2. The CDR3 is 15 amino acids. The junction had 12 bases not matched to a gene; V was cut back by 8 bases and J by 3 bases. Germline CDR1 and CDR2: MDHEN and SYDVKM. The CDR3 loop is CASLNSGTIKETQYF. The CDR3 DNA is TGTGCCAGCCTCAATTCCGGGACTATCAAAGAGACCCAGTACTTC.

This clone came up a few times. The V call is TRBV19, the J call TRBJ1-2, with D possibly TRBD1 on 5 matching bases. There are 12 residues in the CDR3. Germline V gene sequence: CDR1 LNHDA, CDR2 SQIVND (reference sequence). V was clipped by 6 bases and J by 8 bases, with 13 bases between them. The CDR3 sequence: CASSRTTEGYTF. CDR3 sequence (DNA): TGTGCCAGTAGCCGAACGACAGAAGGCTACACCTTC.